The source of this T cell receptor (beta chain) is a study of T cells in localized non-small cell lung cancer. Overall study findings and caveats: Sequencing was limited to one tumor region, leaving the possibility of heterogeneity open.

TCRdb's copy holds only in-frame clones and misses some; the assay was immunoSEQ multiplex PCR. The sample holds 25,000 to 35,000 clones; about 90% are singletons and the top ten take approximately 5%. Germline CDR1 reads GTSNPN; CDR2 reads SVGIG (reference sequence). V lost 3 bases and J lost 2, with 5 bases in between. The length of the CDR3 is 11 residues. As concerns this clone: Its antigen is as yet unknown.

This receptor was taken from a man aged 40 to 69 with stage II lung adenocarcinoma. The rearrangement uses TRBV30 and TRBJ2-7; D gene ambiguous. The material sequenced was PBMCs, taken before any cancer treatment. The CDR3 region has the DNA TGTGCCTGGAGGACCCCCTACGAGCAGTACTTC. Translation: CAWRTPYEQYF.